The rows below give T cell receptor beta chains drawn from one sample of a study of early T cells in non-severe SARS-CoV-2 infection. From the 5' RACE reads, TCRdb called clonotypes with MiXCR, one entry per CDR3 protein. The sample has 85,000 to 95,000 distinct CDR3 sequences; 14% to 15% are singletons. The sequencing sample was made of whole blood. These receptors were collected from an adult who was a healthcare worker with PCR-confirmed SARS-CoV-2 infection or an uninfected control (not recorded which). Each CDR3 is given with its conserved first and last residue. Each record gives: V gene, D gene, clone size, J gene, CDR3 DNA, CDR3 protein. The D gene is left open where the match is weak. Not all rows give a size; the values are once, few, many and, for expanded clones, a class.

>TRBV7-7|-|many|TRBJ1-3
TGTGCCAGCAGCCTAGCCCCACCCGGCCTGATCTCTGGAAACACCATATATTTT
CASSLAPPGLISGNTIYF
>TRBV5-5|-|many|TRBJ2-6
TGTGCCAGCAGCTTCGCGCCGGGGGCCTTTTCTGGGGCCAACGTCCTGACTTTC
CASSFAPGAFSGANVLTF
>TRBV11-2|TRBD1|few|TRBJ2-5
TGTGCCAGCAGCCCGAGACTGGGGGCGGGACAGGGCCAAGAGACCCAGTACTTC
CASSPRLGAGQGQETQYF
>TRBV7-9|TRBD2|few|TRBJ2-5
TGTGCCAGCAGCTTCGGGTCTAGCGGACCTAAAGAGACCCAGTACTTC
CASSFGSSGPKETQYF
>TRBV5-1|-|-|TRBJ2-5
TGCGCCAGCAGCTTGACAGCTGGCCAAGAGACCCAGTACTTC
CASSLTAGQETQYF
>TRBV13|-|few|TRBJ1-1
TGTGCCAGCAGCTTAGGGGTCATGGGCACTGAAGCTTTCTTT
CASSLGVMGTEAFF
>TRBV7-8|TRBD2|many|TRBJ2-5
TGTGCCAGCACCCTGGGGGAGGGATCCCAAGAGACCCAGTACTTC
CASTLGEGSQETQYF
>TRBV7-8|-|once|TRBJ2-2
TGTGTCAGCAGCTTAGGAGAGGGGGGCGGGGAGCTGTTTTTT
CVSSLGEGGGELFF
>TRBV2|TRBD1|once|TRBJ2-5
TGTGCCAGCAGGGACAGGGTCTGGGAAGAGACCCAGTACTTC
CASRDRVWEETQYF
>TRBV2|-|-|TRBJ2-5
TGTGCCAGCAGTGAGTCCCGAAGCGCCCAAGCGCGGTACTTC
CASSESRSAQARYF
>TRBV7-9|-|many|TRBJ1-1
TGTGCCAGCAGCCCCCAGGGGATGAACACTGAAGCTTTCTTT
CASSPQGMNTEAFF
>TRBV7-2|-|-|TRBJ2-2
TGTGCCAGCAGCTTACTCTCGAGGAACACCGGGGAGCTGTTTTTT
CASSLLSRNTGELFF
>TRBV12-3/TRBV12-4|TRBD1|-|TRBJ1-5
TGTGCCAGCAGTTTAGGAGCCGGGACAGCTGATCAGCCCCAGCATTTT
CASSLGAGTADQPQHF
>TRBV3-1|-|many|TRBJ1-1
TGTGCCAGCAGACGGACGGGGAACACTGAAGCTTTCTTT
CASRRTGNTEAFF
>TRBV12-3/TRBV12-4|-|many|TRBJ2-6
TGTGCCAGCAGTTGGGCTGGGGCCAACGTCCTGACTTTC
CASSWAGANVLTF
>TRBV29-1|-|-|TRBJ2-3
TGCAGCGTTAAAACAGAATTGCAGTATTTT
CSVKTELQYF
>TRBV18|TRBD2|-|TRBJ2-1
TGTGCCAGCTCACCACCAGCGGGGAACTCCTACAATGAGCAGTTCTTC
CASSPPAGNSYNEQFF
>TRBV10-3|-|-|TRBJ1-1
TGTGCCATCACCCCAAACAGGGAAACTGAAGCTTTCTTT
CAITPNRETEAFF
>TRBV2|-|few|TRBJ1-2
TGTGCCAGCAACCTTAAGCGGGGACATGGATATGGCTACACCTTC
CASNLKRGHGYGYTF
>TRBV6-1|-|few|TRBJ1-6
TGTGCCAGCAGTGAAGCGGGGCAAGGGTATAATTCACCCCTCCACTTT
CASSEAGQGYNSPLHF
>TRBV12-3/TRBV12-4|-|few|TRBJ1-5
TGTGCCAGCAGTCCCGGATCCGGTCAGCCCCAGCATTTT
CASSPGSGQPQHF
>TRBV5-1|-|-|TRBJ1-2
TGCGCCAGCAGCTTGGTCGGCAGGGAATATGGCTACACCTTC
CASSLVGREYGYTF